This T cell receptor (beta chain) was sequenced for a study of CD8+CD57+ T cells in acquired aplastic anemia. General study points: Patients and controls turned out to have 25 to 35 CD8+ CDR3 sequences in common.

Genomic DNA templated the TCR beta VDJ and CDR3 profiling. MiXCR, run by TCRdb on the reads, gives a single entry per CDR3 protein. The sample has about 220,000 distinct CDR3 sequences; 30% to 40% are singletons. At least ten counts were recorded for this clonotype. What it binds is unknown. The sample consisted of sorted CD4+, CD8+, or CD8+CD57+ T cells (not recorded which) from PBMCs. The source is a human donor in good health, serving as a control.

CDR3: CASSIDRGGGSQPQHF. As DNA, the CDR3 is TGTGCCAGTAGTATTGATCGGGGAGGGGGCTCTCAGCCCCAGCATTTT. The rearrangement joins TRBV19 to TRBJ1-5; 7 positions agree with TRBD1. CDR1 is LNHDA and CDR2 is SQIVND in the germline V gene (reference sequence). Trimming cost V 3 bases and J 6 bases; bases outside gene matches: 11. The length of the CDR3 is 16 residues.